This TCR beta chain appears in the sequencing data of a study of CD8 T cells in ankylosing spondylitis. Study-wide results and caveats: Disease-linked clones were found to be CD8+ and relatively rare in peripheral blood. The study looked at matched synovial fluid samples from ankylosing spondylitis patients. Disease-linked clones were reported to be significantly enriched there. Certain motif variants had earlier been reported in reactive arthritis synovial fluid and blood.

The table lists this clonotype with a few counts. Its antigen is unknown. Libraries of TCR beta came from quantitative 5'-RACE with molecular barcodes. TCRdb processed the 5' RACE reads anew with MiXCR; each CDR3 protein has one entry. The data hold over 30,000 distinct CDR3 sequences, with more than 9.5% observed a single time. The length of the CDR3 is 17 residues. After removal of 1 base from V and 5 bases from J, the junction contained 10 bases not matched to a gene. Looked up from germline, CDR1 is SGHTA and CDR2 is FQGNSA. The chain joins TRBV7-2 to TRBJ2-2, with 7 bases fitting TRBD2. Sequenced material: synovial fluid, either unsorted or a sorted T cell fraction (not recorded which). The TCR sequence derives from a male donor with ankylosing spondylitis. DNA of the CDR3: TGTGCCAGCAGCTTAGTGTTCGTGGGAGGGCGAACCGGGGAGCTGTTTTTT. Protein sequence: CASSLVFVGGRTGELFF.